The next 6 T cell receptor beta chains were all read from a single sample in a study of a mutant IDH1 vaccine in newly diagnosed glioma (dated by TCRdb to 2020 to 2023). The library was built by means of the immunoSEQ multiplex PCR assay. The table was pulled from immuneACCESS by TCRdb, which kept in-frame rearrangements only. Such tables lose some clones; where checked, under half of the loss comes from unresolved V genes, and the rest has no known cause. The sample profile shows about 68,000 clones; around 82% of them were found once. About an eighth of the sample rests with the top ten. The antigens of these receptors remain unknown. Explained via the paper, the time point label denotes: week 35, safety follow-up. Each vaccine dose was 300 ug of a 20-mer mutant IDH1 peptide in Montanide, given subcutaneously with topical imiquimod. Material: PBMCs, obtained from a glioma patient whose treatment included an IDH1 peptide vaccine. The receptors shown here come from a man between 18 and 29 years old with glioma.

V and J are TRBV7-8 and TRBJ1-6; possible D gene TRBD1, 6 bases. CDR3 length: 16 amino acids. Germline V gene lookup returns CDR1 SGHVS and CDR2 FQNEAQ. Deletions cut 4 bases from V and 0 bases from J, with 10 bases between. This CDR3 reads CASSSEGGSYNSPLHF. CDR3 sequence (DNA): TGTGCCAGCAGCTCCGAGGGGGGCTCCTATAATTCACCCCTCCACTTT.

The rearrangement uses TRBV29-1 and TRBJ2-2; D gene unclear. Trimming took 4 bases from V and 1 from J, leaving 4 bases between them. CDR1 and CDR2 (germline): SQVTM, ANQGSEA. This CDR3 has 12 amino acids. The chain's CDR3 is CSVAWNTGELFF. For the CDR3, the DNA is TGCAGCGTTGCATGGAACACCGGGGAGCTGTTTTTT.

The genes are TRBV28 and TRBJ1-1; D perhaps matches TRBD1 (5 bases). Between the trimmed V and J ends, which lost 3 bases and 5 bases, there was a span of 16 bases. CDR1 MDHEN and CDR2 SYDVKM come from the germline V gene. The CDR3 contains 15 residues. CDR3 DNA sequence: TGTGCCAGCAGTTTTAATCCGGGGGAGGGAACTGAAGCTTTCTTT. Translating it yields CASSFNPGEGTEAFF.

J is TRBJ2-3 and V is TRBV10-3, with 7 bases identical to TRBD2. This CDR3 is built from 14 residues. With 7 bases clipped from V and 3 bases from J, the junction kept 7 bases outside the gene matches. Germline assignment: CDR1 ENHRY and CDR2 SYGVKD. CDR3 in amino acids: CAINGAGETDTQYF. As DNA, the CDR3 is TGTGCCATCAATGGGGCGGGGGAAACAGATACGCAGTATTTT.

The chain has TRBV7-9 and TRBJ2-3, with 8 positions matching TRBD1. CDR1 and CDR2 (germline): SEHNR, FQNEAQ (reference sequence). The CDR3 spans 19 residues. The J segment lost 1 base and the V segment lost 6 bases, leaving 18 bases of the junction unmatched. CDR3 sequence reads: CASSSAGQGEYLGTDTQYF. CDR3 bases: TGTGCCAGCAGTTCGGCTGGACAGGGAGAATATTTGGGCACAGATACGCAGTATTTT.

The chain is built from TRBV5-4 and TRBJ1-1; a possible D gene is TRBD1 (5 bases). V was clipped by 4 bases and J by 4 bases, with 23 bases between them. This CDR3 contains 17 residues. Germline values: CDR1 SGHNT, CDR2 YYREEE (reference sequence). Here the CDR3 reads CASSPTFQGQGGTEAFF. CDR3 nucleotides: TGTGCCAGCAGCCCAACCTTTCAAGGGCAGGGTGGCACTGAAGCTTTCTTT.